Listed here are 3 T cell receptor beta chains from one sample, sequenced in a study of T cells in Graves' hyperthyroidism and ophthalmopathy. RNA transcripts yielded amplified TCR beta CDR3 regions. The HTBI set primed first-round TCR CDR3 RT-PCR. In TCRdb, the multiplex PCR reads were re-called with MiXCR into one record per CDR3 protein. The data contain 370,000 or so distinct CDR3 sequences, about 13% of them singletons. The source material was blood. The receptors were sampled from a man aged 25-45 years with Graves' hyperthyroidism that later progressed to Graves' ophthalmopathy.

This clonotype was counted at least ten times. CDR3 region: CASSSRDSYEQYF. For the CDR3, the DNA is TGTGCCAGCAGCTCCCGGGACTCCTACGAGCAGTACTTC. The chain is built from TRBV7-9 and TRBJ2-7; tentative D call: TRBD2 (5 bases). The CDR3 contains 13 residues. The ends were cut back, 4 bases at V and 0 bases at J, with 7 bases in the middle. Germline V gene data show CDR1 as SEHNR and CDR2 as FQNEAQ (reference sequence).

This clonotype was detected only a few times. This rearrangement joins TRBV7-6 to TRBJ2-2; tentative D call: TRBD1 (6 bases). This CDR3 region has 17 residues. The V gene's germline CDR1 is SGHVS and CDR2 FNYEAQ. Trimming shortened V by 2 bases and J by 1 base, and 14 bases separated the two germline ends. The CDR3 coding sequence is TGTGCCAGCAGCTTATCATATGCCAGGGGGAACACCGGGGAGCTGTTTTTT. Protein: CASSLSYARGNTGELFF.

The count of this clonotype is one. This sequence joins TRBV28 and TRBJ2-7, with TRBD2 identical over 10 bases. Germline V lookup: CDR1 MDHEN, CDR2 SYDVKM. Unmatched junction bases numbered 9, after V lost 2 bases and J lost 5 bases. The CDR3 runs to 16 residues. CDR3 in DNA: TGTGCCAGCAGTTTAGATTCGAGGACTAGCGGAGACGAGCAGTACTTC. It yields the protein CASSLDSRTSGDEQYF.